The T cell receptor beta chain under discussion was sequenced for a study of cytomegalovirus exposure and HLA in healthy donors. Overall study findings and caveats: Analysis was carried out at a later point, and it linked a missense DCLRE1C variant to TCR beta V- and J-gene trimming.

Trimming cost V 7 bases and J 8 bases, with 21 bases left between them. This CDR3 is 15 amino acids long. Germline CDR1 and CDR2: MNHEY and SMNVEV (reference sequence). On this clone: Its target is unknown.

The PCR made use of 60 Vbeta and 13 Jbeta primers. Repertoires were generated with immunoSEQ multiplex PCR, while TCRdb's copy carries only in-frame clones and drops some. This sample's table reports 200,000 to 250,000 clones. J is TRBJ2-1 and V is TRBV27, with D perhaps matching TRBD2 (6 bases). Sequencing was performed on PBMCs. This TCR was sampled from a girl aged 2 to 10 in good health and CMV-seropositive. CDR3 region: CASTSPGDLHDEQFF. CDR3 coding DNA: TGTGCCAGCACTTCACCTGGGGACTTGCACGATGAGCAGTTCTTC.